A single sample gave rise to the 20 T cell receptor beta chains below, sequenced in a study of shared clonotypes between healthy human individuals. Naive CD8 cells lacked CD45RO, underwent positive selection for CCR7 and left out terminally differentiated effector memory CD45RA+ cells. Sequencing used immunoSEQ multiplex PCR; TCRdb keeps in-frame clones, though not all of them. This table holds around 2,000,000 clones, approximately 94% found once. The sample consisted of naive CD8+ T cells sorted from blood. The receptors come from a man aged 18 to 29 in good health.

The chain joins TRBV6-1 to TRBJ1-5; D perhaps matches TRBD1 (5 bases). The CDR3 has 15 amino acids. Germline CDR1 MNHNS, CDR2 SASEGT. Trimming stripped 7 bases from V and 1 base from J, with 14 bases between. CDR3 loop: CASTLGPQSNQPQHF. In DNA form, the CDR3 reads TGTGCCAGCACGTTGGGGCCCCAAAGCAATCAGCCCCAGCATTTT.

Points on this clone: Other DNA sequences of this sample code for an identical CDR3. The chain carries TRBV6-5 and TRBJ2-7; the D is unclear. This CDR3 is 13 amino acids long. Germline V gene data show CDR1 as MNHEY and CDR2 as SVGAGI. V lost 0 bases, J lost 3 bases, and 6 bases lay in between. Here the CDR3 DNA reads TGTGCCAGCAGTTACTCGGCGGTCTACGAGCAGTACTTC. Its protein is CASSYSAVYEQYF.

As for this clone: The same CDR3 can be traced to other DNA sequences in this sample. This sequence joins TRBV20-1 and TRBJ2-5, with D hard to call. V lost 0 bases to trimming and J lost 7 bases, with 6 bases between them. Per the germline V gene, CDR1 is DFQATT and CDR2 is SNEGSKA (reference sequence). The CDR3 extends over 11 amino acids. Here the CDR3 DNA reads TGCAGTGCTAGAGATCTGGGGACCCAGTACTTC. This sequence encodes CSARDLGTQYF.

A note on this clone: In the same sample, other DNA sequences code for this CDR3. The chain recombines TRBV7-9 with TRBJ1-1, with no clear D. The germline V gene encodes CDR1 SEHNR and CDR2 FQNEAQ (reference sequence). V lost 5 bases to trimming and J lost 4 bases, with 11 bases between them. CDR3 length: 13 amino acids. The CDR3: CASSPPSVTEAFF. CDR3 DNA sequence: TGTGCCAGCAGCCCCCCCTCAGTCACTGAAGCTTTCTTT.

The rearrangement joins TRBV29-1 to TRBJ2-7; D ambiguous. The CDR3 is 13 amino acids. With 0 bases removed from V and 1 base from J, the gap between germline ends came to 7 bases. Germline V gene sequence: CDR1 SQVTM, CDR2 ANQGSEA. CDR3 sequence reads: CSVEDSHSYEQYF. CDR3 DNA: TGCAGCGTTGAAGATAGTCATTCCTACGAGCAGTACTTC.

This clone was counted once. This CDR3 is CASSQDGGENEKLFF. The CDR3, as DNA: TGCGCCAGCAGCCAAGACGGGGGCGAGAATGAAAAACTGTTTTTT. The V and J genes are TRBV4-1 and TRBJ1-4; perhaps TRBD1 as D (6 bases). Germline V lookup: CDR1 MGHRA, CDR2 YSYEKL. The CDR3 is 15 amino acids. V lost 0 bases and J lost 5, with 10 bases in between.

This clone was seen only once. The genes are TRBV4-1 and TRBJ2-7; unclear D gene. The V end was cut by 0 bases, the J end by 3 bases, with 12 bases between. CDR3 length: 15 residues. The V gene's germline CDR1 is MGHRA and CDR2 YSYEKL. DNA for the CDR3: TGCGCCAGCAGCCAAGAAGTCCAGATTTACTACGAGCAGTACTTC. Translated, it gives CASSQEVQIYYEQYF.

This clone showed up just once. The genes are TRBV4-3 and TRBJ2-1, with D unclear. This CDR3 comprises 13 residues. Germline assignment: CDR1 LGHNA and CDR2 YSLEER. With 4 bases removed from V and 8 bases from J, the gap between germline ends came to 12 bases. CDR3: CASSPFEDHEQFF. CDR3 coding DNA: TGCGCCAGCAGCCCATTCGAGGACCATGAGCAGTTCTTC.

The chain is built from TRBV6-5 and TRBJ2-7; D uncertain. There are 15 residues in the CDR3. With 6 bases removed from V and 2 bases from J, the gap between germline ends came to 17 bases. Germline assignment: CDR1 MNHEY and CDR2 SVGAGI. Here the CDR3 reads CASSPFRTLAYEQYF. The CDR3 DNA reads TGTGCCAGCAGCCCCTTCCGGACGTTAGCCTACGAGCAGTACTTC.

J is TRBJ2-2 and V is TRBV4-3; 13 nucleotides line up with TRBD2. V was pared by 3 bases and J by 6 bases, with 10 bases of the junction left unmatched. The CDR3 runs to 18 residues. Germline V gives CDR1 LGHNA, CDR2 YSLEER. Here the CDR3 DNA reads TGCGCCAGCAGCCAGACCGGGACTAGCGGGATAGGCGCCGGGGAGCTGTTTTTT. Translating it yields CASSQTGTSGIGAGELFF.

The CDR3 here is CASSQDPVSGSFGEQFF. CDR3 nucleotides: TGCGCCAGCAGCCAAGATCCGGTTAGCGGGAGCTTCGGTGAGCAGTTCTTC. This sequence joins TRBV4-1 and TRBJ2-1; 9 bases agree with TRBD2. Germline V gene sequence: CDR1 MGHRA, CDR2 YSYEKL. J was trimmed by 9 bases and V by 0 bases; bases with no gene match: 12. This CDR3 has 17 residues.

This chain connects TRBV2 to TRBJ2-1; a possible D gene is TRBD2 (5 bases). V gave up 3 bases and J gave up 0 bases, with 9 bases separating them. The CDR3 loop spans 15 amino acids. Germline lookup yields CDR1 SNHLY and CDR2 FYNNEI. CDR3 DNA sequence: TGTGCCAGCAGTGACAAGCGGAGCTCCTACAATGAGCAGTTCTTC. It translates to CASSDKRSSYNEQFF. The full variable domain, with the rest looked up from reference TRBV2 and TRBJ2-1, is EPEVTQTPSHQVTQMGQEVILRCVPISNHLYFYWYRQILGQKVEFLVSFYNNEISEKSEIFDDQFSVERPDGSNFTLKIRSTKLEDSAMYFCASSDKRSSYNEQFFGPGTRLTVL.

This chain uses TRBV2 with TRBJ2-2, with D possibly being TRBD2 (5 bases). The V end was cut by 6 bases, the J end by 8 bases, with 19 bases between. The CDR3 is made up of 15 amino acids. Germline-derived CDR1 and CDR2 are SNHLY and FYNNEI. The CDR3 here is CASRPPESWEGELFF. The CDR3 DNA reads TGTGCCAGCAGGCCGCCTGAATCCTGGGAGGGGGAGCTGTTTTTT.

With respect to this clone: This specimen includes other DNA sequences encoding the same CDR3. The chain combines TRBV11-2 with TRBJ2-1; 13 bases align to TRBD2. The CDR3 extends over 15 amino acids. V trimming: 5 bases; J trimming: 4 bases; junction bases outside the gene matches: 2. Germline assignment: CDR1 SGHAT and CDR2 FQNNGV. CDR3 region: CASSPTSGGYNEQFF. As DNA, the CDR3 is TGTGCCAGCAGCCCGACTAGCGGGGGGTACAATGAGCAGTTCTTC.

The genes are TRBV27 and TRBJ2-5; 7 bases map to TRBD1. J gave up 5 bases and V 4 bases, and 10 bases lay outside the gene matches. CDR3 length: 15 residues. Per the germline V gene, CDR1 is MNHEY and CDR2 is SMNVEV (reference sequence). The CDR3 sequence is CASSSLARGRETQYF. The CDR3 region has the DNA TGTGCCAGCAGTTCCTTGGCAAGGGGGCGGGAGACCCAGTACTTC.

In DNA form, the CDR3 reads TGTGCCAGCAGCCGGAACGGGACACCTGACTACGAGCAGTACTTC. Translation gives CASSRNGTPDYEQYF. The rearrangement uses TRBV7-9 and TRBJ2-7, with a weak D call TRBD1 (6 bases). The germline V gene has CDR1 SEHNR and CDR2 FQNEAQ (reference sequence). This CDR3 comprises 15 residues. Trimming pared 5 bases from V and 3 bases from J, leaving 17 bases between.

Notes on this clone: Additional DNA sequences in this sample encode the identical CDR3. V is TRBV6-6 and J is TRBJ1-2; 8 nucleotides line up with TRBD1. The CDR3 length is 13 residues. Germline V gives CDR1 MNHNY, CDR2 SVGAGI (reference sequence). V gave up 5 bases and J gave up 4 bases; unmatched junction bases: 3. The DNA for the CDR3 is TGTGCCAGCAGTACCGGGACAGGCTATGGCTACACCTTC. This sequence encodes CASSTGTGYGYTF.

The chain is built from TRBV30 and TRBJ1-6, with D unresolved. Germline CDR1 GTSNPN, CDR2 SVGIG (reference sequence). The germline V and J ends were trimmed by 5 bases and 7 bases, with 15 bases remaining between them. This CDR3 has 14 amino acids. CDR3 region: CAWESLGKNSPLHF. The CDR3 bases are TGTGCCTGGGAATCCCTGGGGAAGAATTCACCCCTCCACTTT.

This clone was found once. An end of the junction differs from the germline gene, which may be a read error. The genes are TRBV4-2 and TRBJ2-2; 9 bases fit TRBD1. The V gene's germline CDR1 is LGHNA and CDR2 YNFKEQ. The CDR3 is 16 residues long. The CDR3 DNA sequence: TGTGCCGGCAGGCTCTCACAGGGGGCCGATACCGGGGAGCTGTTTTTT. Its translation: CAGRLSQGADTGELFF.

J is TRBJ2-3 and V is TRBV28, with D uncertain. The V gene lost 4 bases and the J gene lost 2 bases, with 10 bases spanning the gap. Germline-derived CDR1 and CDR2 are MDHEN and SYDVKM. The CDR3 length is 14 residues. The CDR3 protein is CASSSDVPTDTQYF. The CDR3, as DNA: TGTGCCAGCAGTTCGGACGTTCCCACAGATACGCAGTATTTT.